These 5 T cell receptor beta chains were sequenced from one sample in a study of cytomegalovirus exposure and HLA in healthy donors. Researchers ran the PCR with 60 Vbeta and 13 Jbeta primers. Profiling relied on immunoSEQ multiplex PCR, and the TCRdb table lists in-frame clones only, not all of them. The table lists some 130,000 clones, 60% to 85% of them singletons. Sequencing was carried out using PBMCs. The receptors derive from a male donor in good health and CMV-seropositive.

The V gene is TRBV6-5, the J gene TRBJ2-3; tentatively, D is TRBD2 (5 bases). The V end lost 3 bases, the J end lost 5 bases, and 9 bases lay between the germline ends. Germline V gene lookup returns CDR1 MNHEY and CDR2 SVGAGI. This CDR3 is built from 13 residues. CDR3 sequence reads: CASSYTGIDTQYF. The CDR3 DNA sequence: TGTGCCAGCAGTTATACGGGGATAGATACGCAGTATTTT.

The chain joins TRBV28 to TRBJ2-2, with a weak D call TRBD2 (7 bases). Trimming left V 1 base short and J 7 bases short, with 13 bases between. This CDR3 has 15 amino acids. Germline loops: CDR1 MDHEN, CDR2 SYDVKM. CDR3 in amino acids: CASSLSQGGGGELFF. The CDR3 bases are TGTGCCAGCAGTTTATCCCAGGGAGGGGGCGGGGAGCTGTTTTTT.

V gene TRBV7-2 combines with J gene TRBJ2-3; 12 bases align to TRBD2. Germline CDR1 is SGHTA and CDR2 is FQGNSA. After removal of 3 bases from V and 4 bases from J, the junction contained 5 bases not matched to a gene. This CDR3 comprises 16 residues. CDR3 region: CASSFRLAGESDTQYF. The CDR3 DNA is TGTGCCAGCAGCTTCAGACTAGCGGGAGAATCAGATACGCAGTATTTT.

The rearrangement joins TRBV30 to TRBJ2-5; 9 bases fit TRBD1. Germline trimming cut 0 bases from V and 4 bases from J; bases unmatched to any gene: 0. The CDR3 totals 13 residues. Germline V lookup: CDR1 GTSNPN, CDR2 SVGIG (reference sequence). CDR3 nucleotide sequence: TGTGCCTGGAGTGTACAGGGGGCAGAGACCCAGTACTTC. The encoded protein is CAWSVQGAETQYF.

There are a few counts of this clone. This sequence joins TRBV14 and TRBJ2-1, with 10 positions matching TRBD2. The CDR3 runs 22 residues. The V gene's germline CDR1 is SGHDN and CDR2 FVKESK. Losses at the gene ends were 0 bases for V and 3 bases for J; bases not matched to a gene: 20. CDR3 sequence reads: CASSQDDPAGGLWESVYNEQFF. DNA for the CDR3: TGTGCCAGCAGCCAAGATGATCCAGCGGGAGGGCTTTGGGAATCGGTCTACAATGAGCAGTTCTTC.